The 22 T cell receptor beta chains below come from one sample, sequenced in a study of blood T cell repertoires in COVID-19. Only in-frame clones appear in the TCRdb table, and some are missing; sequencing was by immunoSEQ multiplex PCR. The sample has fewer than 450,000 clones, around 88% seen once. Specimen: peripheral blood. All receptors derive from a woman aged 45-65 years with COVID-19, enrolled during active disease.

The genes are TRBV5-1 and TRBJ2-2; TRBD2 aligns across 7 bases. The germline V gene encodes CDR1 SGHRS and CDR2 YFSETQ. The CDR3 covers 17 residues. Trimming removed 4 bases from V and 4 bases from J; junction bases left unmatched: 13. The CDR3 spells CASSPGTKRVGTGELFF. In DNA form, the CDR3 reads TGCGCCAGCAGCCCTGGGACTAAGCGGGTTGGCACCGGGGAGCTGTTTTTT.

The chain has TRBV5-1 and TRBJ2-5; 12 bases are shared with TRBD2. Germline CDR1 and CDR2: SGHRS and YFSETQ. This CDR3 is built from 15 residues. V lost 4 bases and J lost 5; bases outside the gene matches: 6. The CDR3 DNA reads as TGCGCCAGCAGCCTCGGACTAGCGGGGTTGGAGACCCAGTACTTC. Translating it yields CASSLGLAGLETQYF.

This clone was observed a handful of times. V gene TRBV5-5 combines with J gene TRBJ2-2, with D maybe TRBD1 (5 bases). This CDR3 has 15 amino acids. The germline CDR1 and CDR2 sequences are SGHKS and YYEKEE (reference sequence). Trimming shortened V by 5 bases and J by 4 bases, and 15 bases separated the two germline ends. CDR3 sequence reads: CASRDTDRSTGELFF. The CDR3 bases are TGTGCCAGCAGAGATACTGACAGAAGCACCGGGGAGCTGTTTTTT.

The chain employs TRBV19 and TRBJ2-3, with D perhaps matching TRBD2 (6 bases). There are 13 residues in the CDR3. Looked up from germline, CDR1 is LNHDA and CDR2 is SQIVND (reference sequence). V lost 6 bases to trimming and J lost 2 bases, with 9 bases between them. The CDR3 spells CASRRDSTDTQYF. The CDR3, as DNA: TGTGCCAGTAGACGGGACTCCACAGATACGCAGTATTTT.

The rearrangement joins TRBV4-1 to TRBJ2-3, with D possibly TRBD2 on 7 matching bases. This CDR3 is built from 15 residues. The V gene's germline CDR1 is MGHRA and CDR2 YSYEKL. The ends were cut back, 9 bases at V and 6 bases at J, with 22 bases in the middle. CDR3 sequence: CASLAGRGPEDTQYF. The CDR3 DNA reads as TGCGCCAGTTTGGCCGGGCGGGGGCCGGAGGATACGCAGTATTTT.

This clone has more than one count but fewer than ten. The chain carries TRBV28 and TRBJ2-2, with TRBD2 matching over 9 bases. CDR1 and CDR2 from the germline V gene are MDHEN and SYDVKM. The CDR3 is 17 residues long. After removal of 4 bases from V and 7 bases from J, the junction contained 13 bases not matched to a gene. The CDR3 DNA reads as TGTGCCAGCAGTTCTCCCCTCGGCGGGGGGGCCGTCGGGGAGCTGTTTTTT. This sequence encodes CASSSPLGGGAVGELFF.

The rearrangement links TRBV6-1 to TRBJ2-2; the D gene is possibly TRBD2 (6 bases). CDR3 length: 14 residues. Germline V gene lookup returns CDR1 MNHNS and CDR2 SASEGT. V lost 3 bases and J lost 7, with 12 bases in between. This CDR3 reads CASSEWWGDGELFF. The CDR3 DNA sequence: TGTGCCAGCAGTGAGTGGTGGGGGGACGGGGAGCTGTTTTTT.

The chain uses TRBV11-3 and TRBJ2-2, with TRBD2 matching over 10 bases. Germline V lookup: CDR1 SGHNT, CDR2 YENEEA. CDR3 length equals 17 residues. V dropped 5 bases and J dropped 8; count of bases not matched to a gene: 14. The CDR3 loop reads CASSATRGTSVEGELFF. The CDR3 nucleotides read TGTGCCAGCAGCGCAACCAGGGGGACTAGCGTTGAAGGGGAGCTGTTTTTT.

This sequence joins TRBV2 and TRBJ2-7; possibly TRBD1 for D (5 bases). Germline CDR1 SNHLY, CDR2 FYNNEI. The CDR3 is 15 residues long. Trimming removed 10 bases from V and 5 bases from J, with 24 bases in between. Here the CDR3 reads CATRALGAMIDEQYF. The CDR3 DNA is TGTGCCACTCGGGCCTTAGGGGCAATGATCGACGAGCAGTACTTC.

This rearrangement joins TRBV11-3 to TRBJ1-1, with no clear D. This CDR3 has 13 amino acids. Germline loops: CDR1 SGHNT, CDR2 YENEEA. V shed 3 bases and J shed 1 base, with 6 bases lying between them. This CDR3 is CASSFEWNTEAFF. The CDR3 region has the DNA TGTGCCAGCAGCTTCGAGTGGAACACTGAAGCTTTCTTT.

V usage is TRBV29-1 and J usage is TRBJ2-2, with D possibly matching TRBD1 (5 bases). The V gene's germline CDR1 is SQVTM and CDR2 ANQGSEA. The CDR3 spans 13 residues. Trimming took 6 bases from V and 8 from J, leaving 16 bases between them. The CDR3 region is CSVARQIEGELFF. CDR3 coding DNA: TGCAGCGTCGCTAGACAGATAGAAGGGGAGCTGTTTTTT.

This chain joins TRBV6-5 and TRBJ2-7, with a weak D call TRBD1 (5 bases). Germline values: CDR1 MNHEY, CDR2 SVGAGI. V was shortened by 2 bases and J by 0 bases, with 8 bases between the two germline ends. The CDR3 has 14 residues. The DNA for the CDR3 is TGTGCCAGCAGTTACGTAGGGGCCTCCTACGAGCAGTACTTC. Translated, it gives CASSYVGASYEQYF.

The rearrangement links TRBV21-1 to TRBJ1-4; the table's D call, TRBD1, has no DNA check behind it. TRBV21-1 is a documented pseudogene. This CDR3 contains 16 residues. This chain's CDR3 is CASSKQGLATNEKLFF. The CDR3 DNA is TGTGCCAGCAGCAAACAGGGGCTTGCAACTAATGAAAAACTGTTTTTT.

The rearrangement links TRBV5-4 to TRBJ2-1; TRBD2 agrees at 7 bases. Germline CDR1 reads SGHNT; CDR2 reads YYREEE (reference sequence). Trimming at V came to 0 bases and at J to 4 bases, leaving 4 bases not matched to a gene. The length of the CDR3 is 15 residues. DNA of the CDR3: TGTGCCAGCAGCTTGGTCGGCGGGGGATACAATGAGCAGTTCTTC. It codes for CASSLVGGGYNEQFF.

This chain connects TRBV2 to TRBJ1-1, with D maybe TRBD1 (6 bases). V lost 6 bases and J 4 bases, leaving 12 bases between the germline ends. Germline V gene lookup returns CDR1 SNHLY and CDR2 FYNNEI. This CDR3 spans 13 amino acids. This chain's CDR3 is CASSGGRVTEAFF. CDR3 nucleotides: TGTGCCAGCAGCGGGGGGCGGGTCACTGAAGCTTTCTTT. The full variable domain, in which reference TRBV2 and TRBJ1-1 provide the parts outside the CDR3, is EPEVTQTPSHQVTQMGQEVILRCVPISNHLYFYWYRQILGQKVEFLVSFYNNEISEKSEIFDDQFSVERPDGSNFTLKIRSTKLEDSAMYFCASSGGRVTEAFFGQGTRLTVV.

The CDR3 loop reads CASSHRGKEKLFF. DNA for the CDR3: TGTGCCAGTAGCCACAGGGGTAAAGAAAAACTGTTTTTT. V and J are TRBV19 and TRBJ1-4, with 7 bases lining up with TRBD1. The V gene end was trimmed by 6 bases and the J gene end by 8 bases; junction bases not matched to a gene: 6. CDR1 is LNHDA, CDR2 SQIVND, per germline (reference sequence). This CDR3 has 13 amino acids.

This chain links TRBV14 with TRBJ2-7; D is possibly TRBD1 (6 bases). The CDR3 length is 15 residues. Trimming left V 3 bases short and J 2 bases short, with 14 bases between. Germline CDR1 SGHDN, CDR2 FVKESK. This CDR3 reads CASSHLTHRAYEQYF. The CDR3 nucleotides read TGTGCCAGCAGCCATCTGACTCACAGGGCCTACGAGCAGTACTTC.

The rearrangement uses TRBV9 and TRBJ1-4; maybe TRBD1 (6 bases). Trimming left V 4 bases short and J 4 bases short, with 17 bases between. The CDR3 is made up of 16 amino acids. The germline CDR1 and CDR2 sequences are SGDLS and YYNGEE. Here the CDR3 reads CASSPGPGVNNEKLFF. CDR3 nucleotides: TGTGCCAGCAGCCCGGGTCCAGGGGTGAATAATGAAAAACTGTTTTTT.

V gene TRBV11-2 combines with J gene TRBJ2-1; 10 bases fit TRBD2. The junction had 6 bases not matched to a gene; V was cut back by 1 base and J by 0 bases. This CDR3 is built from 18 residues. Germline V CDR1 and CDR2: SGHAT, FQNNGV. This CDR3 is CASSLGLAGALSYNEQFF. In DNA, the CDR3 is TGTGCCAGCAGCTTAGGCCTAGCGGGGGCCCTCTCCTACAATGAGCAGTTCTTC. Looking up the rest from reference TRBV11-2 and TRBJ2-1 gives the full variable domain: EAGVAQSPRYKIIEKRQSVAFWCNPISGHATLYWYQQILGQGPKLLIQFQNNGVVDDSQLPKDRFSAERLKGVDSTLKIQPAKLEDSAVYLCASSLGLAGALSYNEQFFGPGTRLTVL.

V is TRBV4-2 and J is TRBJ2-3; D possibly corresponds to TRBD2 (5 bases). Per the germline V gene, CDR1 is LGHNA and CDR2 is YNFKEQ. Deletions cut 3 bases from V and 5 bases from J, with 12 bases between. This CDR3 spans 14 amino acids. CDR3: CASSHEPGKDTQYF. DNA for the CDR3: TGTGCCAGCAGCCACGAACCGGGGAAAGATACGCAGTATTTT.

J is TRBJ2-2 and V is TRBV5-1; TRBD2 aligns across 16 bases. V lost 0 bases, J lost 1 base, and 3 bases stayed unmatched. This CDR3 has 19 residues. Germline lookup yields CDR1 SGHRS and CDR2 YFSETQ. CDR3 coding DNA: TGCGCCAGCAGCTTGGCGGGACTAGCGGGGGGGATGAACACCGGGGAGCTGTTTTTT. This gives the protein CASSLAGLAGGMNTGELFF.

The J gene is TRBJ2-2, the V gene TRBV5-4; D is undetermined. In germline, CDR1 is SGHNT, CDR2 YYREEE (reference sequence). V was clipped by 4 bases and J by 4 bases, with 11 bases between them. The length of the CDR3 is 14 residues. CDR3 amino acids: CASSLLEVTGELFF. In nucleotides, the CDR3 is TGTGCCAGCAGCCTCCTTGAGGTCACCGGGGAGCTGTTTTTT.